This TCR beta chain was found in a study of control samples from healthy donors and cancer patients. This table comes from immunoSEQ multiplex PCR, and its TCRdb copy is limited to in-frame clones, with some not included. The data show roughly 140,000 clones, with around 90% seen just once and over 4.5% held by the top ten. Germline loops: CDR1 KGHSH, CDR2 LQKENI. CDR3 length: 13 residues. Trimming took off 6 bases at V and 6 bases at J, with 15 bases between the two ends. The sample comprised blood. This TCR was recovered from a man younger than 45 in good health. This chain uses TRBV18 with TRBJ2-7; D may be TRBD1 (6 bases). CDR3 protein: CASSPTTGTEQYF. DNA of the CDR3: TGTGCCAGCTCGCCCACTACAGGGACCGAGCAGTACTTC.